This T cell receptor (beta chain) derives from a study of T-cell reconstitution after alpha-beta-depleted transplantation in children. The germline V gene has CDR1 MNHNY and CDR2 SVGAGI (reference sequence). The CDR3 is made up of 13 amino acids. Trimming pared 7 bases from V and 7 bases from J, leaving 11 bases between. Molecular barcoding with unique molecular identifiers was used for the TCRbeta library. One entry per CDR3 protein, called by TCRdb with MiXCR from the PCR reads. The table lists about 540,000 distinct CDR3 sequences, approximately 20% of them singletons. The rearrangement uses TRBV6-6 and TRBJ1-6; no clear D gene. This sequence originates from a human donor who donated a stem cell graft to a child with acute lymphoblastic leukemia. Material: PBMCs from the stem cell graft donor, obtained from the stem cell graft. The CDR3 loop is CASKHSGNSPLHF. CDR3 in DNA: TGTGCCAGCAAGCACTCGGGAAATTCACCCCTCCACTTT.